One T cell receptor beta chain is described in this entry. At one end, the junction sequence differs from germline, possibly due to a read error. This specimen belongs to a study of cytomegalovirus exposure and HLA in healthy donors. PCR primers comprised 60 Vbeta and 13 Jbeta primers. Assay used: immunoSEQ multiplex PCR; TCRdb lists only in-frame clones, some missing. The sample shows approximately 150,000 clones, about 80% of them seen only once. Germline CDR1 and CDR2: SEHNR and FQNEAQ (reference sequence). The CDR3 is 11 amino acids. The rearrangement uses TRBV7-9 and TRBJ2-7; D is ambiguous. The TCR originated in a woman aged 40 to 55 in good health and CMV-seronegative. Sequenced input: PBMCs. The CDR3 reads CSSTQLYEQYF. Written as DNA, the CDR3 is TGTTCCAGCACCCAACTCTACGAGCAGTACTTC.